The source of this T cell receptor (beta chain) is a study of regulatory T cells in long-lasting Graves disease. Overall study findings and caveats: Persistent disease was associated with favored TRBV28 usage and with favored use of TRBJ1-2 and TRBJ2-5.

Combining iRepertoire HTBI primers with Arm-PCR of CDR3 regions, the authors built TCR beta libraries. Per the original data handling: Samples collectively showed fewer than 80 TRBV and roughly 15 TRBJ segments. TCRdb fed the multiplex PCR reads into MiXCR, producing one record per CDR3 protein. The V and J calls were determined by TCRdb, not by the authors. Altogether 560,000 or so distinct CDR3 sequences are present, more than 15% being singletons, with the ten largest covering around 12%. The time point: newly diagnosed GD, antithyroid drugs for less than 3 months. Construction of the TCR library relied on RNA isolated from PBMCs. This clonotype was detected ten times or more. The antigen is undetermined. Trimming stripped 3 bases from V and 15 bases from J, with 27 bases between. Germline V lookup: CDR1 GTSNPN, CDR2 SVGIG (reference sequence). There are 15 residues in the CDR3. Separately, the same data were catalogued under a study of T cells in Graves' hyperthyroidism and ophthalmopathy.

The clonotype originates from a man younger than 30 with Graves disease. The J gene is TRBJ1-3, the V gene TRBV30; the D is unclear. The sequencing here drew on peripheral blood mononuclear cells (PBMCs), taken at new diagnosis, from a patient treated with antithyroid drugs. The CDR3 coding sequence is TGTGCCTGGAGGCCGACCTCCCCTCTGGAAGTCGCGAGATATTTT. It encodes CAWRPTSPLEVARYF. Full variable domain (missing parts from reference TRBV30 and TRBJ1-3): SQTIHQWPATLVQPVGSPLSLECTVEGTSNPNLYWYRQAAGRGLQLLFYSVGIGQISSEVPQNLSASRPQDRQFILSSKKLLLSDSGFYLCAWRPTSPLEVARYFGEGSWLTVV.